The 20 T cell receptor beta chains given below trace back to one sample, sequenced in a study of blood T cell repertoires in COVID-19. The repertoire was sequenced with immunoSEQ multiplex PCR; TCRdb's copy has only in-frame clones and lacks some. The sample includes some 300,000 clones, approximately 89% of them seen just once. What was sequenced was peripheral blood. The origin of the receptors is a woman in her 30s who had recovered from COVID-19.

The chain is built from TRBV27 and TRBJ1-2; D is perhaps TRBD1 (5 bases). The germline CDR1 and CDR2 sequences are MNHEY and SMNVEV (reference sequence). Deletions cut 3 bases from V and 0 bases from J, with 17 bases between. CDR3 length: 17 amino acids. The CDR3 loop reads CASSFRQGPIPNYGYTF. The CDR3 DNA follows: TGTGCCAGCAGTTTTCGGCAGGGTCCAATCCCTAACTATGGCTACACCTTC.

This clone was seen a handful of times. In DNA, the CDR3 is TGTGCCAGCAGCGTAGGCTACAGGGGGAACACCGGGGAGCTGTTTTTT. Translated: CASSVGYRGNTGELFF. The V call is TRBV9, the J call TRBJ2-2, with 7 nucleotides matching TRBD1. With 0 bases clipped from V and 1 base from J, the junction kept 3 bases outside the gene matches. Germline V gene data show CDR1 as SGDLS and CDR2 as YYNGEE. CDR3 length: 16 residues.

The V call is TRBV24-1, the J call TRBJ2-1, with 8 bases that match TRBD2. Germline trimming cut 2 bases from V and 2 bases from J; bases unmatched to any gene: 1. The CDR3 has 15 residues. In germline, CDR1 is KGHDR, CDR2 SFDVKD. The CDR3 region has the DNA TGTGCCACCAGTGATTCGGGGGGGACCTACAATGAGCAGTTCTTC. It translates to CATSDSGGTYNEQFF.

The chain has TRBV30 and TRBJ1-2, with 7 positions matching TRBD1. In germline, CDR1 is GTSNPN, CDR2 SVGIG (reference sequence). The CDR3 is 14 residues long. Trimming removed 2 bases from V and 3 bases from J; junction bases left unmatched: 6. This chain's CDR3 is CAWSNPRGDYGYTF. DNA for the CDR3: TGTGCCTGGAGTAATCCCAGGGGGGACTATGGCTACACCTTC.

The gene calls are TRBV6-7 and TRBJ1-2; D gene uncertain. TRBV6-7 has ORF status, its function being uncertain. CDR3 length: 12 residues. Between the trimmed V and J ends, which lost 4 bases and 5 bases, there was a span of 8 bases. In DNA, the CDR3 is TGTGCCAGCAGTTGGGCGTTATATGGCTACACCTTC. The encoded protein is CASSWALYGYTF.

V and J are TRBV25-1 and TRBJ1-2, with a possible D match to TRBD1 (6 bases). The CDR3 sequence is 12 residues long. The germline V gene has CDR1 MGHDK and CDR2 SYGVNS. The V and J ends lost 7 bases and 8 bases respectively, with 14 bases between them. In DNA form, the CDR3 reads TGTGCCAGCACCGAGGGGGGGCGAGGCTACACCTTC. It codes for CASTEGGRGYTF.

The rearrangement links TRBV20-1 to TRBJ1-1; D may be TRBD1 (5 bases). This CDR3 is built from 11 residues. The V end was cut by 5 bases, the J end by 8 bases, with 12 bases between. Germline V CDR1 and CDR2: DFQATT, SNEGSKA (reference sequence). CDR3 nucleotide sequence: TGCAGTGCTGCACTTAACAGGGAAGCTTTCTTT. Its protein is CSAALNREAFF.

As to this clone: This sample includes further DNA sequences coding for the same CDR3. V usage is TRBV5-1 and J usage is TRBJ2-7; 7 bases align to TRBD1. Trimming removed 0 bases from V and 2 bases from J; junction bases left unmatched: 5. Germline loops: CDR1 SGHRS, CDR2 YFSETQ. There are 15 residues in the CDR3. CDR3 DNA: TGCGCCAGCAGCTTGGGTGGGACAGCGACCTACGAGCAGTACTTC. Amino acids: CASSLGGTATYEQYF.

This chain links TRBV25-1 with TRBJ2-5; perhaps TRBD2 as D (7 bases). Germline-derived CDR1 and CDR2 are MGHDK and SYGVNS. Deletions cut 1 base from V and 4 bases from J, with 16 bases between. This CDR3 has 16 amino acids. CDR3 DNA: TGTGCCAGCAGTGAATCCCGGCGGGGGCTAGGAGAGACCCAGTACTTC. Its protein is CASSESRRGLGETQYF.

This rearrangement joins TRBV7-2 to TRBJ2-1, with 10 nucleotides matching TRBD2. Per germline, CDR1 SGHTA and CDR2 FQGNSA. J lost 3 bases, V lost 4 bases, and 6 bases had no gene match. The CDR3 contains 16 residues. CDR3 DNA sequence: TGTGCCAGCAGCTCCATTAGCGGGGGGTACTACAATGAGCAGTTCTTC. Residues: CASSSISGGYYNEQFF.

The chain joins TRBV5-4 to TRBJ1-2; TRBD1 matches at 11 bases. The CDR3 consists of 14 residues. Germline loops: CDR1 SGHNT, CDR2 YYREEE (reference sequence). The V gene end was trimmed by 5 bases and the J gene end by 3 bases; junction bases not matched to a gene: 3. As DNA, the CDR3 is TGTGCCAGCAGACCGGGACAGGGGGACTATGGCTACACCTTC. Encoded protein: CASRPGQGDYGYTF. The whole variable domain, remainder taken from reference TRBV5-4 and TRBJ1-2, is ETGVTQSPTHLIKTRGQQVTLRCSSQSGHNTVSWYQQALGQGPQFIFQYYREEENGRGNFPPRFSGLQFPNYSSELNVNALELDDSALYLCASRPGQGDYGYTFGSGTRLTVV.

The chain has TRBV5-6 and TRBJ2-1; 8 bases map to TRBD2. CDR3 length: 14 residues. The germline CDR1 and CDR2 sequences are SGHDT and YYEEEE. After removal of 3 bases from V and 7 bases from J, the junction contained 6 bases not matched to a gene. DNA for the CDR3: TGTGCCAGCAGCTCAACGGGGGGGACTAATGAGCAGTTCTTC. This translates into CASSSTGGTNEQFF.

This rearrangement joins TRBV12-3 or TRBV12-4 to TRBJ1-1, with TRBD1 matching 8 bases. Losses at the gene ends were 5 bases for V and 11 bases for J; bases not matched to a gene: 7. The CDR3 totals 12 residues. The CDR3 coding sequence is TGTGCCAGCAGTGCGACAGGGGCGGTGGCTTTCTTT. Amino acid sequence: CASSATGAVAFF.

This clone was observed once. The V and J genes are TRBV19 and TRBJ2-6, with D tentatively TRBD1 (6 bases). V was cut by 6 bases and J by 2 bases, with 23 bases left in between. This CDR3 comprises 19 residues. CDR1 LNHDA and CDR2 SQIVND come from the germline V gene (reference sequence). CDR3 region: CASSPRAGATGTGANVLTF. As DNA, the CDR3 is TGTGCCAGTAGCCCCAGAGCAGGGGCTACCGGAACTGGGGCCAACGTCCTGACTTTC. Full variable domain (outside the CDR3, taken from reference TRBV19 and TRBJ2-6): DGGITQSPKYLFRKEGQNVTLSCEQNLNHDAMYWYRQDPGQGLRLIYYSQIVNDFQKGDIAEGYSVSREKKESFPLTVTSAQKNPTAFYLCASSPRAGATGTGANVLTFGAGSRLTVL.

The chain is built from TRBV9 and TRBJ2-3; unclear D gene. This CDR3 is 11 amino acids long. Trimming shortened V by 4 bases and J by 4 bases, and 4 bases separated the two germline ends. Germline V lookup: CDR1 SGDLS, CDR2 YYNGEE. In DNA, the CDR3 is TGTGCCAGCAGCACTGCAGATACGCAGTATTTT. It specifies CASSTADTQYF. The whole variable domain, filled in from reference TRBV9 and TRBJ2-3, reads DSGVTQTPKHLITATGQRVTLRCSPRSGDLSVYWYQQSLDQGLQFLIQYYNGEERAKGNILERFSAQQFPDLHSELNLSSLELGDSALYFCASSTADTQYFGPGTRLTVL.

The chain recombines TRBV5-4 with TRBJ2-2; TRBD1 agrees at 11 bases. V shed 3 bases and J 5 bases; nucleotides not matched to a gene: 3. Germline CDR1 SGHNT, CDR2 YYREEE (reference sequence). The CDR3 is 15 residues long. This CDR3 reads CASSSRDRGTGELFF. The CDR3 nucleotides are TGTGCCAGCAGCTCCAGGGACAGGGGGACCGGGGAGCTGTTTTTT.

The chain links TRBV7-9 to TRBJ1-2; a possible D gene is TRBD1 (6 bases). CDR1 is SEHNR, CDR2 FQNEAQ, per germline (reference sequence). The CDR3 is 16 residues long. The germline V and J ends were trimmed by 5 bases and 4 bases, with 20 bases remaining between them. The CDR3 nucleotides read TGTGCCAGCAGCCCCCGGGACACCCAGGACCCCTATGGCTACACCTTC. Translation gives CASSPRDTQDPYGYTF.

The rearrangement links TRBV5-1 to TRBJ2-5; 11 bases align to TRBD2. From germline, CDR1 is SGHRS and CDR2 YFSETQ. The CDR3 is 18 amino acids. J lost 5 bases, V lost 1 base, and 13 bases had no gene match. DNA for the CDR3: TGCGCCAGCAGCTTGTTGCCTAGCGGGGGGCTCGAGTCGGAGACCCAGTACTTC. Translation: CASSLLPSGGLESETQYF.

The chain has TRBV27 and TRBJ1-5, with D unclear. The V gene's germline CDR1 is MNHEY and CDR2 SMNVEV (reference sequence). CDR3 length: 14 amino acids. V lost 1 base, J lost 0 bases, and 4 bases lay in between. Here the CDR3 DNA reads TGTGCCAGCAGTTTATACAGTAGCAATCAGCCCCAGCATTTT. It encodes CASSLYSSNQPQHF.

The chain employs TRBV21-1 and TRBJ2-7; the table names TRBD1, a call not compared with the DNA. TRBV21-1 is shown as a pseudogene. This CDR3 contains 13 residues. The CDR3 DNA reads TGTGCCAGCAGCACCAGGTTCTCCTACGAGCAGTACTTC. Its translation: CASSTRFSYEQYF.